Presented here are 27 T cell receptor beta chains from one specimen sequenced in a study of response to subunit inactivated influenza vaccine. TCRdb used MiXCR to reprocess the RT-PCR reads, holding one entry per CDR3 protein. The sample holds about 570,000 distinct CDR3 sequences; about 11% are singletons and the top ten take approximately 11%. The same sample was also used in a study of T cells expressing NK-cell markers. This second report adds: Synthesis of TCR beta cDNA relied on 5'RACE template switching carrying UMIs.

The sample was PBMCs from blood, taken on the day of vaccination. The source of these receptors is a man aged 50 or older who received an inactivated influenza vaccine.

The V and J genes are TRBV28 and TRBJ1-2, with D possibly TRBD1 on 5 matching bases. The V end was cut by 5 bases, the J end by 4 bases, with 8 bases between. The CDR3 is 12 residues long. CDR1 and CDR2 (germline): MDHEN, SYDVKM. CDR3: CASSRQTYGYTF. The CDR3 nucleotides read TGTGCCAGCAGTCGACAGACCTATGGCTACACCTTC.

This clonotype has just one count. The chain uses TRBV5-1 and TRBJ2-2; D is uncertain. The germline V gene encodes CDR1 SGHRS and CDR2 YFSETQ. The V and J ends lost 1 base and 0 bases respectively, with 10 bases between them. CDR3 length: 16 amino acids. The CDR3 here is CASSLMVRANTGELFF. In nucleotides, the CDR3 is TGCGCCAGCAGCTTGATGGTGAGAGCGAACACCGGGGAGCTGTTTTTT.

This clonotype has only a few counts. The J gene is TRBJ1-2, the V gene TRBV7-9; 12 positions agree with TRBD1. J gave up 6 bases and V 1 base, and 3 bases lay outside the gene matches. The CDR3 is 15 residues long. Germline assignment: CDR1 SEHNR and CDR2 FQNEAQ (reference sequence). The CDR3 is CASSLDGTGGDGYTF. DNA for the CDR3: TGTGCCAGCAGCTTAGATGGGACAGGGGGCGATGGCTACACCTTC.

This clonotype turned up a few times. V and J are TRBV5-1 and TRBJ2-7; TRBD1 matches at 7 bases. V shed 6 bases and J 7 bases; nucleotides not matched to a gene: 4. Germline loops: CDR1 SGHRS, CDR2 YFSETQ. This CDR3 spans 11 amino acids. CDR3 in DNA: TGCGCCAGCAATACCAGGGGGGAGCAGTACTTC. Translating gives CASNTRGEQYF.

This clonotype turned up a few times. V and J are TRBV12-3 or TRBV12-4 and TRBJ2-2; no reliable D call. V lost 7 bases to trimming and J lost 6 bases, with 9 bases between them. The CDR3 sequence is 12 residues long. The DNA of the CDR3 is TGTGCCAGCACCTCCTTGGCCGGGGAGCTGTTTTTT. This sequence encodes CASTSLAGELFF.

This clonotype was observed a few times. The V call is TRBV11-2, the J call TRBJ2-2, with D perhaps TRBD2 (6 bases). The V end lost 4 bases, the J end lost 2 bases, and 11 bases lay between the germline ends. The CDR3 loop spans 15 amino acids. From germline, CDR1 is SGHAT and CDR2 FQNNGV. The CDR3 is CASSSGLINTGELFF. CDR3 nucleotides: TGTGCCAGCAGCTCGGGACTGATTAACACCGGGGAGCTGTTTTTT.

The chain uses TRBV12-3 or TRBV12-4 and TRBJ2-4; 11 bases agree with TRBD2. Unmatched junction bases numbered 7, after V lost 3 bases and J lost 6 bases. This CDR3 has 16 amino acids. CDR3 bases: TGTGCCAGCAGTTTTCTTAGCGGGAGGGCCGCAAACATTCAGTACTTC. Translating it yields CASSFLSGRAANIQYF.

This clonotype came up a few times. V and J are TRBV4-3 and TRBJ2-7; weak D call: TRBD1 (6 bases). The V end was cut by 0 bases, the J end by 4 bases, with 13 bases between. Per the germline V gene, CDR1 is LGHNA and CDR2 is YSLEER. This CDR3 contains 15 residues. CDR3 residues: CASSQDTRGAYEQYF. The CDR3 DNA follows: TGCGCCAGCAGCCAAGATACCAGGGGCGCTTACGAGCAGTACTTC.

This clonotype was recorded a few times. The J gene is TRBJ2-3, the V gene TRBV7-9; 8 bases map to TRBD1. This CDR3 contains 14 residues. Germline-derived CDR1 and CDR2 are SEHNR and FQNEAQ (reference sequence). The V gene end was trimmed by 5 bases and the J gene end by 1 base; junction bases not matched to a gene: 2. The CDR3 loop is CASSMTGGTDTQYF. The DNA of the CDR3 is TGTGCCAGCAGCATGACAGGGGGCACAGATACGCAGTATTTT.

The CDR3 region has the DNA TGCGCCAGCAGCCAAGCTGTGCTTGAAAAACTGTTTTTT. This encodes CASSQAVLEKLFF. The gene calls are TRBV4-1 and TRBJ1-4; D is undetermined. V was clipped by 1 base and J by 7 bases, with 7 bases between them. The CDR3 spans 13 residues. The germline V gene encodes CDR1 MGHRA and CDR2 YSYEKL.

A few counts support this clonotype. V usage is TRBV5-5 and J usage is TRBJ2-6; D remains unclear. Germline CDR1 reads SGHKS; CDR2 reads YYEKEE (reference sequence). CDR3 length: 16 amino acids. The ends were cut back, 0 bases at V and 0 bases at J, with 7 bases in the middle. The CDR3 sequence is CASSLVPYSGANVLTF. In nucleotides, the CDR3 is TGTGCCAGCAGCTTGGTCCCGTACTCTGGGGCCAACGTCCTGACTTTC. The entire variable domain, with the rest obtained from reference TRBV5-5 and TRBJ2-6, is as follows: DAGVTQSPTHLIKTRGQQVTLRCSPISGHKSVSWYQQVLGQGPQFIFQYYEKEERGRGNFPDRFSARQFPNYSSELNVNALLLGDSALYLCASSLVPYSGANVLTFGAGSRLTVL.

This clonotype was seen repeatedly, ten times or more. This chain links TRBV20-1 with TRBJ1-2; 10 nucleotides match TRBD1. Trimming at V came to 6 bases and at J to 4 bases, leaving 8 bases not matched to a gene. Germline CDR1 and CDR2: DFQATT and SNEGSKA (reference sequence). The CDR3 is 14 amino acids. The CDR3 protein is CSAAGTGEVYGYTF. The CDR3 DNA sequence: TGCAGTGCCGCCGGGACAGGGGAGGTCTATGGCTACACCTTC.

The chain uses TRBV6-4 and TRBJ2-2; D is undetermined. V lost 0 bases and J 5 bases, leaving 4 bases between the germline ends. CDR1 is MRHNA and CDR2 is SNTAGT in the germline V gene. The CDR3 totals 13 residues. Here the CDR3 reads CASSDSKTGELFF. The CDR3 region has the DNA TGTGCCAGCAGTGACTCAAAAACCGGGGAGCTGTTTTTT.

This clonotype was seen a handful of times. The rearrangement links TRBV7-8 to TRBJ1-5; tentative D call: TRBD1 (5 bases). CDR1 is SGHVS, CDR2 FQNEAQ, per germline. The CDR3 contains 15 residues. With 0 bases removed from V and 6 bases from J, the gap between germline ends came to 12 bases. As DNA, the CDR3 is TGTGCCAGCAGCTTAGCGATCAGGGTGGTTCAGCCCCAGCATTTT. Amino acid sequence: CASSLAIRVVQPQHF.

In this sample, this clonotype turned up once. The chain carries TRBV12-3 or TRBV12-4 and TRBJ2-3; tentative D call: TRBD1 (6 bases). V was clipped by 5 bases and J by 8 bases, with 14 bases between them. The CDR3 extends over 13 amino acids. The CDR3, as DNA: TGTGCCAGCAGTGAAACAGGGTTTGGTACGCAGTATTTT. Translating it yields CASSETGFGTQYF.

This clonotype has a count of ten or more. An end of the junction differs from the germline gene, which may be a read error. The chain employs TRBV12-3 or TRBV12-4 and TRBJ2-3, with a possible D match to TRBD2 (6 bases). The CDR3 runs 15 residues. In DNA, the CDR3 is TGTGCCAGCAGTGACAAGTCCGGGAGCAGAGATACGCAGTATTTT. Translation: CASSDKSGSRDTQYF.

This clonotype was counted only a few times. The chain links TRBV6-1 to TRBJ1-6; D is undetermined. Germline V gene lookup returns CDR1 MNHNS and CDR2 SASEGT. V gave up 4 bases and J gave up 6 bases, with 13 bases separating them. The CDR3 sequence is 15 residues long. The CDR3 sequence is CASSATWTANSPLHF. The CDR3 DNA sequence: TGTGCCAGCAGTGCCACGTGGACGGCTAATTCACCCCTCCACTTT.

This clonotype was seen ten or more times. CDR3 bases: TGCAGTGCTAGAGATCCGGGGGGCCTCTACGAGCAGTACTTC. It codes for CSARDPGGLYEQYF. This chain links TRBV20-1 with TRBJ2-7; D might be TRBD2 (7 bases). Germline assignment: CDR1 DFQATT and CDR2 SNEGSKA (reference sequence). CDR3 length: 14 amino acids. The V end lost 0 bases, the J end lost 3 bases, and 12 bases lay between the germline ends.

The chain carries TRBV15 and TRBJ1-5; D unresolved. This CDR3 comprises 17 residues. Trimming removed 0 bases from V and 5 bases from J, with 17 bases in between. Germline lookup yields CDR1 LNHNV and CDR2 YYDKDF (reference sequence). CDR3: CATSRDLERSIYQPQHF. CDR3 DNA sequence: TGTGCCACCAGCAGAGATCTGGAGAGAAGCATTTATCAGCCCCAGCATTTT.

The chain couples TRBV20-1 to TRBJ2-7; no clear D. V dropped 3 bases and J dropped 0 bases, with 12 bases sitting between them. This CDR3 is built from 14 residues. Germline V lookup: CDR1 DFQATT, CDR2 SNEGSKA (reference sequence). The CDR3 nucleotides are TGCAGTGCTAGGACCCACGTCAGCTCCTACGAGCAGTACTTC. Translating it yields CSARTHVSSYEQYF.

This clonotype was picked up many times. The genes are TRBV9 and TRBJ2-3, with D perhaps TRBD1 or TRBD2 (5 bases each). The CDR3 is 16 amino acids. The germline CDR1 and CDR2 sequences are SGDLS and YYNGEE. V lost 4 bases to trimming and J lost 0 bases, with 15 bases between them. The DNA of the CDR3 is TGTGCCAGCAGCCCCGGGACGGCAACTAGCACAGATACGCAGTATTTT. Translated: CASSPGTATSTDTQYF.

This clonotype was recorded a few times. The chain combines TRBV6-2 or TRBV6-3 with TRBJ1-1; D remains unclear. The CDR3 is made up of 13 amino acids. Looked up from germline, CDR1 is MNHEY and CDR2 is SVGEGT. V was cut by 2 bases and J by 0 bases, with 4 bases left in between. CDR3 in amino acids: CASSYVVNTEAFF. CDR3 DNA: TGTGCCAGCAGTTACGTAGTGAACACTGAAGCTTTCTTT.

V gene TRBV4-2 combines with J gene TRBJ2-3; no clear D. CDR1 LGHNA and CDR2 YNFKEQ come from the germline V gene. V lost 0 bases and J lost 6, with 10 bases in between. This CDR3 is 14 amino acids long. CDR3 nucleotides: TGTGCCAGCAGCCAAGAAGGGAATCGGGATACGCAGTATTTT. Residues: CASSQEGNRDTQYF.

In this sample, this clonotype turned up many times. The chain recombines TRBV7-9 with TRBJ1-6, with a possible D match to TRBD1 (5 bases). The CDR3 length is 13 residues. Per the germline V gene, CDR1 is SEHNR and CDR2 is FQNEAQ (reference sequence). Trimming took 5 bases from V and 9 from J, leaving 11 bases between them. In DNA form, the CDR3 reads TGTGCCAGCAGCCCCGGGGACGGTTCACCCCTCCACTTT. This translates into CASSPGDGSPLHF.

This clonotype came up many times. This chain uses TRBV24-1 with TRBJ2-3, with 7 bases identical to TRBD1. Germline V gene data show CDR1 as KGHDR and CDR2 as SFDVKD. The V and J ends lost 4 bases and 6 bases, in that order; junction bases with no gene match: 9. The CDR3 runs 15 residues. As DNA, the CDR3 is TGTGCCACCAGTGACCCTACAAACAGGGGCGATACGCAGTATTTT. It yields the protein CATSDPTNRGDTQYF.

In its sample, this clonotype was seen many times. J is TRBJ1-6 and V is TRBV19; the match to TRBD1 covers 7 bases. This CDR3 contains 14 residues. Unmatched junction bases numbered 5, after V lost 5 bases and J lost 7 bases. Germline lookup yields CDR1 LNHDA and CDR2 SQIVND (reference sequence). CDR3 nucleotide sequence: TGTGCCAGTAGTGTCTCGGGACAGAATTCACCCCTCCACTTT. Amino acids: CASSVSGQNSPLHF.

This clonotype occurred once. The gene calls are TRBV20-1 and TRBJ2-1; 15 bases are a match to TRBD2. Germline CDR1 reads DFQATT; CDR2 reads SNEGSKA (reference sequence). This CDR3 is built from 18 residues. With 6 bases clipped from V and 0 bases from J, the junction kept 9 bases outside the gene matches. The CDR3 loop is CSAWGLAGGQSSYNEQFF. Written as DNA, the CDR3 is TGCAGTGCCTGGGGACTAGCGGGAGGCCAGAGCTCCTACAATGAGCAGTTCTTC.